These 32 T cell receptor beta chains were sequenced from one sample in a study of OX40 agonist ivuxolimab in advanced cancers. Data came from immunoSEQ multiplex PCR; TCRdb stores just in-frame clones and leaves some out. The table includes roughly 74,000 clones, almost 85% detected once. The material was CD4+ or CD8+ T cells sorted from blood, obtained in a trial of the OX40 agonist ivuxolimab. Receptor source: an adult with an advanced solid tumor such as melanoma, head and neck, liver or kidney cancer.

J is TRBJ1-4 and V is TRBV29-1; D gene ambiguous. Germline V CDR1 and CDR2: SQVTM, ANQGSEA. V was trimmed by 6 bases and J by 11 bases, leaving 19 bases between them. The length of the CDR3 is 13 residues. The CDR3 is CSVLTPLIGKLFF. The CDR3 nucleotides read TGCAGCGTGTTGACCCCATTGATTGGGAAACTGTTTTTT.

The rearrangement joins TRBV27 to TRBJ2-1, with D possibly TRBD2 on 5 matching bases. The CDR3 totals 14 residues. V lost 5 bases and J lost 7, with 15 bases in between. Germline CDR1 reads MNHEY; CDR2 reads SMNVEV (reference sequence). The chain's CDR3 is CASSIPNRGNEQFF. CDR3 in DNA: TGTGCCAGCAGTATCCCCAACCGAGGGAATGAGCAGTTCTTC.

The rearrangement links TRBV19 to TRBJ1-5; no firm D call. CDR1 is LNHDA, CDR2 SQIVND, per germline (reference sequence). V gave up 2 bases and J gave up 2 bases, with 7 bases separating them. This CDR3 contains 14 residues. In DNA, the CDR3 is TGTGCCAGTAGTATAATCGGGGGCAATCAGCCCCAGCATTTT. It codes for CASSIIGGNQPQHF.

The rearrangement uses TRBV5-1 and TRBJ2-5; 9 bases agree with TRBD2. This CDR3 is built from 16 residues. Losses at the gene ends were 0 bases for V and 1 base for J; bases not matched to a gene: 4. Per germline, CDR1 SGHRS and CDR2 YFSETQ. The CDR3: CASSLEATSGQETQYF. As DNA, the CDR3 is TGCGCCAGCAGCTTGGAGGCGACTAGCGGCCAAGAGACCCAGTACTTC.

V and J are TRBV6-1 and TRBJ1-2; a possible D gene is TRBD1 (5 bases). CDR1 MNHNS and CDR2 SASEGT come from the germline V gene. The CDR3 is 13 residues long. V lost 2 bases, J lost 4 bases, and 8 bases lay in between. The CDR3 reads CASSESGRYGYTF. CDR3 sequence (DNA): TGTGCCAGCAGTGAATCAGGGCGCTATGGCTACACCTTC.

The sample holds a few counts of this clone. The gene calls are TRBV19 and TRBJ1-4, with TRBD1 matching 8 bases. The germline V gene has CDR1 LNHDA and CDR2 SQIVND (reference sequence). The CDR3 length is 12 residues. Losses at the gene ends were 10 bases for V and 10 bases for J; bases not matched to a gene: 8. CDR3: CATRQGPAKLFF. CDR3 coding DNA: TGTGCCACCCGACAGGGGCCGGCAAAACTGTTTTTT.

This clone occurred once. The chain couples TRBV6-6 to TRBJ1-5; 9 positions agree with TRBD1. CDR1 is MNHNY, CDR2 SVGAGI, per germline (reference sequence). J lost 4 bases, V lost 3 bases, and 4 bases had no gene match. There are 15 residues in the CDR3. DNA for the CDR3: TGTGCCAGCAGTTATCGGGGACAGGGAAATCAGCCCCAGCATTTT. This sequence encodes CASSYRGQGNQPQHF.

This rearrangement joins TRBV7-9 to TRBJ1-6; D is uncertain. V shed 3 bases and J shed 9 bases, with 9 bases lying between them. The CDR3 totals 13 residues. Germline values: CDR1 SEHNR, CDR2 FQNEAQ (reference sequence). CDR3 nucleotide sequence: TGTGCCAGCAGCTTGGTTGAGGCTTCACCCCTCCACTTT. Its protein is CASSLVEASPLHF.

This CDR3 reads CASSMKARVNTQYF. The CDR3 nucleotides are TGTGCCAGCAGTATGAAAGCTCGGGTAAATACGCAGTATTTT. This sequence joins TRBV27 and TRBJ2-3; no clear D. Per the germline V gene, CDR1 is MNHEY and CDR2 is SMNVEV (reference sequence). This CDR3 region has 14 residues. Trimming removed 5 bases from V and 7 bases from J, with 16 bases in between.

This chain connects TRBV2 to TRBJ1-1; 7 bases map to TRBD1. The CDR3 runs to 13 residues. Germline CDR1 is SNHLY and CDR2 is FYNNEI. The ends lost 5 bases at V and 4 bases at J; junction bases unmatched: 4. The CDR3 DNA is TGTGCCAGCAGTACAGGGGTGAGCACTGAAGCTTTCTTT. Amino acids: CASSTGVSTEAFF.

This sequence joins TRBV19 and TRBJ2-1; tentatively, D is TRBD1 (7 bases). Germline-derived CDR1 and CDR2 are LNHDA and SQIVND (reference sequence). This CDR3 has 15 amino acids. Trimming took off 3 bases at V and 6 bases at J, with 15 bases between the two ends. This CDR3 is CASSMRGQWGNEQFF. The CDR3 bases are TGTGCCAGTAGTATGCGGGGACAGTGGGGCAATGAGCAGTTCTTC.

This clone was observed a single time. The chain is built from TRBV14 and TRBJ2-1; D possibly corresponds to TRBD2 (5 bases). Looked up from germline, CDR1 is SGHDN and CDR2 is FVKESK. CDR3 length: 17 amino acids. Trimming took 1 base from V and 3 from J, leaving 16 bases between them. The CDR3 DNA is TGTGCCAGCAGCCAAGTCTACAGTTCGACTAACTACAATGAGCAGTTCTTC. It yields the protein CASSQVYSSTNYNEQFF.

V gene TRBV6-5 combines with J gene TRBJ2-5; 9 nucleotides align to TRBD2. CDR3 length equals 15 residues. V gave up 0 bases and J gave up 5 bases; unmatched junction bases: 4. Germline V gene data show CDR1 as MNHEY and CDR2 as SVGAGI. CDR3 loop: CASSYSLAGVETQYF. The CDR3 bases are TGTGCCAGCAGTTACTCCTTAGCGGGAGTGGAGACCCAGTACTTC.

The chain combines TRBV14 with TRBJ2-2; 7 positions agree with TRBD2. This CDR3 has 20 residues. The germline CDR1 and CDR2 sequences are SGHDN and FVKESK. The trim removed 1 base at V and 0 bases at J, leaving 14 bases unmatched. CDR3 bases: TGTGCCAGCAGCCAAGGTAGGATTCGGGCTAGCGGAACGAACACCGGGGAGCTGTTTTTT. Protein product: CASSQGRIRASGTNTGELFF.

V is TRBV29-1 and J is TRBJ1-2, with TRBD1 identical over 8 bases. CDR1 and CDR2 (germline): SQVTM, ANQGSEA. The trim removed 4 bases at V and 8 bases at J, leaving 9 bases unmatched. CDR3 length: 13 amino acids. The CDR3 DNA reads TGCAGCGTTGTGCTTACAGGGGGAAGAGGCTACACCTTC. It specifies CSVVLTGGRGYTF.

This chain connects TRBV19 to TRBJ2-3; 14 nucleotides line up with TRBD2. With 4 bases clipped from V and 4 bases from J, the junction kept 1 base outside the gene matches. Germline loops: CDR1 LNHDA, CDR2 SQIVND (reference sequence). CDR3 size: 15 residues. CDR3 protein: CASSTGLAGADTQYF. The CDR3, as DNA: TGTGCCAGTAGTACGGGACTAGCGGGGGCAGATACGCAGTATTTT.

The chain is built from TRBV6-5 and TRBJ2-7; 10 bases are shared with TRBD2. Looked up from germline, CDR1 is MNHEY and CDR2 is SVGAGI. J lost 0 bases, V lost 7 bases, and 6 bases had no gene match. This CDR3 comprises 15 residues. The CDR3 nucleotides read TGTGCCAGCACTATAGCGGGAGGTTCCTCCTACGAGCAGTACTTC. Protein: CASTIAGGSSYEQYF.

The chain joins TRBV6-6 to TRBJ2-7; D not certain. The CDR3 loop spans 12 amino acids. V was clipped by 6 bases and J by 0 bases, with 6 bases between them. From germline, CDR1 is MNHNY and CDR2 SVGAGI (reference sequence). CDR3 coding DNA: TGTGCCAGCAGGAAGGACTCCTACGAGCAGTACTTC. Its protein product is CASRKDSYEQYF.

This clone was seen a few times. The chain couples TRBV4-2 to TRBJ2-4; 7 nucleotides agree with TRBD1. Germline loops: CDR1 LGHNA, CDR2 YNFKEQ. The CDR3 has 11 residues. V shed 4 bases and J 15 bases; nucleotides not matched to a gene: 6. The CDR3 DNA sequence: TGTGCCAGCAGCCTAGGGGACAGACGGTACTTC. This gives the protein CASSLGDRRYF.

The chain is built from TRBV2 and TRBJ1-5; D is unclear. V was shortened by 2 bases and J by 6 bases, with 8 bases between the two germline ends. The CDR3 sequence is 13 residues long. Germline V lookup: CDR1 SNHLY, CDR2 FYNNEI. This chain's CDR3 is CASSETRGQPQHF. The CDR3 nucleotides are TGTGCCAGCAGTGAAACCCGGGGTCAGCCCCAGCATTTT.

This clone appeared a few times. The J gene is TRBJ1-1, the V gene TRBV10-3; TRBD1 might be the D (6 bases). The germline CDR1 and CDR2 sequences are ENHRY and SYGVKD. V was pared by 7 bases and J by 0 bases, with 12 bases between. The CDR3 length is 14 residues. The CDR3 DNA is TGTGCCATCAAGGACAGATTCATGAACACTGAAGCTTTCTTT. This sequence encodes CAIKDRFMNTEAFF.

This rearrangement joins TRBV7-3 to TRBJ2-3; D is uncertain. Trimming pared 1 base from V and 0 bases from J, leaving 5 bases between. Germline V gene data show CDR1 as SGHTA and CDR2 as FQGTGA. The CDR3 consists of 14 residues. This CDR3 reads CASSLIPSTDTQYF. CDR3 bases: TGTGCCAGCAGCTTAATCCCCAGCACAGATACGCAGTATTTT. Filled out from reference TRBV7-3 and TRBJ2-3, the complete variable domain reads GAGVSQTPSNKVTEKGKYVELRCDPISGHTALYWYRQSLGQGPEFLIYFQGTGAADDSGLPNDRFFAVRPEGSVSTLKIQRTERGDSAVYLCASSLIPSTDTQYFGPGTRLTVL.

The chain combines TRBV7-2 with TRBJ1-2, with 12 positions matching TRBD1. CDR1 is SGHTA and CDR2 is FQGNSA in the germline V gene. The V gene end was trimmed by 6 bases and the J gene end by 8 bases; junction bases not matched to a gene: 13. The CDR3 totals 16 residues. In DNA form, the CDR3 reads TGTGCCAGCAGTCCCGGGACAGGGGGCCAGAATAGGGGCTACACCTTC. This gives the protein CASSPGTGGQNRGYTF. The variable domain in full, completed from reference TRBV7-2 and TRBJ1-2, reads GAGVSQSPSNKVTEKGKDVELRCDPISGHTALYWYRQSLGQGLEFLIYFQGNSAPDKSGLPSDRFSAERTGGSVSTLTIQRTQQEDSAVYLCASSPGTGGQNRGYTFGSGTRLTVV.

The gene calls are TRBV27 and TRBJ2-1; D call uncertain. The length of the CDR3 is 18 residues. The germline V gene has CDR1 MNHEY and CDR2 SMNVEV (reference sequence). The ends were cut back, 5 bases at V and 0 bases at J, with 20 bases in the middle. DNA of the CDR3: TGTGCCAGCAGTATAATTTCGCCAGGAAGACGCTCCTACAATGAGCAGTTCTTC. It yields the protein CASSIISPGRRSYNEQFF.

This chain joins TRBV2 and TRBJ1-6; D ambiguous. The germline gives CDR1 SNHLY, CDR2 FYNNEI. Trimming removed 6 bases from V and 4 bases from J, with 7 bases in between. The CDR3 is 13 amino acids. In DNA form, the CDR3 reads TGTGCCAGCAGGGCGATGTATAATTCACCCCTCCACTTT. Amino acids: CASRAMYNSPLHF. The full variable domain, its missing parts supplied by reference TRBV2 and TRBJ1-6, is EPEVTQTPSHQVTQMGQEVILRCVPISNHLYFYWYRQILGQKVEFLVSFYNNEISEKSEIFDDQFSVERPDGSNFTLKIRSTKLEDSAMYFCASRAMYNSPLHFGNGTRLTVT.

The V gene is TRBV28, the J gene TRBJ2-1, with a weak D call TRBD2 (5 bases). Trimming took 10 bases from V and 4 from J, leaving 17 bases between them. This CDR3 is 14 amino acids long. Germline values: CDR1 MDHEN, CDR2 SYDVKM. The CDR3: CATAVAGLYNEQFF. The CDR3 nucleotides are TGTGCCACAGCAGTGGCGGGCTTATACAATGAGCAGTTCTTC.

The chain recombines TRBV5-1 with TRBJ1-2, with D perhaps matching TRBD1 (6 bases). CDR3 size: 16 residues. Germline CDR1 reads SGHRS; CDR2 reads YFSETQ. The V gene lost 0 bases and the J gene lost 5 bases, with 17 bases spanning the gap. The CDR3 protein is CASSLGTGMGSYGYTF. CDR3 in DNA: TGCGCCAGCAGCTTGGGTACAGGGATGGGCTCGTATGGCTACACCTTC.

On this clone itself: One junction end does not reproduce the germline sequence, and a read error may be involved. This chain uses TRBV18 with TRBJ2-2; D remains ambiguous. The CDR3 has 14 amino acids. CDR1 is KGHSH and CDR2 is LQKENI in the germline V gene. The CDR3: CASSPLRNSGELFF. DNA of the CDR3: TGTGCCAGCTCACCACTTCGTAACAGCGGGGAGCTGTTTTTT.

The chain links TRBV10-3 to TRBJ2-7; D is unclear. From germline, CDR1 is ENHRY and CDR2 SYGVKD. With 6 bases removed from V and 0 bases from J, the gap between germline ends came to 9 bases. The length of the CDR3 is 13 residues. The DNA of the CDR3 is TGTGCCATCAGGCCAGGACCCTCCTACGAGCAGTACTTC. Its translation: CAIRPGPSYEQYF.

The rearrangement links TRBV6-1 to TRBJ1-1; D remains unclear. With 3 bases removed from V and 4 bases from J, the gap between germline ends came to 3 bases. The CDR3 spans 11 residues. Germline values: CDR1 MNHNS, CDR2 SASEGT. The CDR3 coding sequence is TGTGCCAGCAGTGAGGTCACTGAAGCTTTCTTT. Protein sequence: CASSEVTEAFF.

J is TRBJ2-5 and V is TRBV2; D perhaps matches TRBD1 (5 bases). In germline, CDR1 is SNHLY, CDR2 FYNNEI. The CDR3 covers 15 residues. Trimming removed 8 bases at V and 2 bases at J, with 18 bases between. Here the CDR3 reads CASGADTKLQETQYF. The CDR3 DNA is TGTGCCAGCGGTGCGGACACCAAATTACAAGAGACCCAGTACTTC.

The genes are TRBV15 and TRBJ2-5; D possibly matches TRBD1 or TRBD2 (5 bases each). Germline V gives CDR1 LNHNV, CDR2 YYDKDF (reference sequence). V shed 0 bases and J shed 7 bases, with 15 bases lying between them. This CDR3 spans 15 amino acids. This chain's CDR3 is CATSRDLGDGVTQYF. As DNA, the CDR3 is TGTGCCACCAGCAGAGATTTAGGGGACGGAGTGACCCAGTACTTC.